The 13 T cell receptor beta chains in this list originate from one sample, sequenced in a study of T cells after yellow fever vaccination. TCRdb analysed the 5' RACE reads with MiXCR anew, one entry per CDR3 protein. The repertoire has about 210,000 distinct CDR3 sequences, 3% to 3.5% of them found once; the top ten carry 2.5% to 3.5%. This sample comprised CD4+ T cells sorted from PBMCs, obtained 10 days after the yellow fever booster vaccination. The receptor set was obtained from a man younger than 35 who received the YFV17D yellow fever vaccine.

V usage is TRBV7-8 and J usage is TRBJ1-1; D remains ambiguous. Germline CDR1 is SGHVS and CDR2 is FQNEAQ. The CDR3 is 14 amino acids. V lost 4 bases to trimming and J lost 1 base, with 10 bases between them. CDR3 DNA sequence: TGTGCCAGCAGCTCCACCGGGAAGAACACTGAAGCTTTCTTT. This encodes CASSSTGKNTEAFF.

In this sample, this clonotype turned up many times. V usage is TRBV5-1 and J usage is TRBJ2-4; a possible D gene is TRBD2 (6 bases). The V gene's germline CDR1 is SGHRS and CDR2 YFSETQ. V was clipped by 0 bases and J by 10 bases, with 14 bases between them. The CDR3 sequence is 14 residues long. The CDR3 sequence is CASSLEGPGTIQYF. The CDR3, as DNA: TGCGCCAGCAGCTTGGAGGGGCCAGGGACTATTCAGTACTTC.

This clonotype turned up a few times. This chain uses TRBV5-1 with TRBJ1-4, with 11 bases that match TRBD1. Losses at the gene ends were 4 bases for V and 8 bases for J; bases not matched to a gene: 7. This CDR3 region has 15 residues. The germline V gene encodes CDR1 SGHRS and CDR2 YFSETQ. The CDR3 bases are TGCGCCAGCAGCCTAATCGGGACAGGGGGAGAAAAACTGTTTTTT. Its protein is CASSLIGTGGEKLFF.

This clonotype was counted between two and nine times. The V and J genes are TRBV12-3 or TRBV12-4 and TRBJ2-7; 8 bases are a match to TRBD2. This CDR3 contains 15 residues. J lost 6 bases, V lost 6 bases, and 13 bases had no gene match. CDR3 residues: CASSLNRVGGGEQYF. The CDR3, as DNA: TGTGCCAGCAGCCTCAACCGGGTCGGGGGGGGCGAGCAGTACTTC.

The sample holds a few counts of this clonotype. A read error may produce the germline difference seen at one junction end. The DNA of the CDR3 is TGTGCCATCAGTTTAATTTGGACAGACCACACTCAAGCTTTCTTT. It codes for CAISLIWTDHTQAFF. The chain carries TRBV10-3 and TRBJ1-1; TRBD1 is a possible D gene (6 bases). The CDR3 has 15 residues. CDR1 is ENHRY, CDR2 SYGVKD, per germline.

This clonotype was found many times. The CDR3 sequence: CASSPLEGSYNEQFF. DNA of the CDR3: TGCGCCAGCAGCCCCTTGGAGGGGTCCTACAATGAGCAGTTCTTC. The V and J genes are TRBV5-1 and TRBJ2-1, with D maybe TRBD2 (6 bases). V gave up 4 bases and J gave up 1 base, with 12 bases separating them. CDR3 length: 15 residues. Germline V gives CDR1 SGHRS, CDR2 YFSETQ.

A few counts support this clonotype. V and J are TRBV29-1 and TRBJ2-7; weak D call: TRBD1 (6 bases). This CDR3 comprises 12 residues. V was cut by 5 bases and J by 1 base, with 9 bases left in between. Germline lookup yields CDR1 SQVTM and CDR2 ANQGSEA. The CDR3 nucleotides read TGCAGCGTTATCGGACAGTCCTACGAGCAGTACGTC. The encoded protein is CSVIGQSYEQYV.

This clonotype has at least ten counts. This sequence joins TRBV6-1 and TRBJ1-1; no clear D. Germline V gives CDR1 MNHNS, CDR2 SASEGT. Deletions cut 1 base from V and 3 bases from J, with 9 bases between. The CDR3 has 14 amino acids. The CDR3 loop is CASSEEGTYTEAFF. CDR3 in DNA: TGTGCCAGCAGTGAAGAGGGTACCTACACTGAAGCTTTCTTT.

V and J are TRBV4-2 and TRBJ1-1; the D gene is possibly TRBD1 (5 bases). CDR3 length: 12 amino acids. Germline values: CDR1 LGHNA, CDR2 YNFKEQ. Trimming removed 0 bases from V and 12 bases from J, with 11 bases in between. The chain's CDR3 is CASSQETAGPFF. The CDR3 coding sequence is TGTGCCAGCAGCCAAGAGACGGCGGGGCCTTTCTTT.

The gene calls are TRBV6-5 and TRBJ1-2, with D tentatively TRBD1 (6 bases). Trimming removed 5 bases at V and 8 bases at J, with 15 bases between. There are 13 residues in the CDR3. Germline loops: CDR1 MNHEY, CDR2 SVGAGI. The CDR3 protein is CASSSPQGLGYTF. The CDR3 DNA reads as TGTGCCAGCAGTAGCCCACAGGGTTTAGGCTACACCTTC.

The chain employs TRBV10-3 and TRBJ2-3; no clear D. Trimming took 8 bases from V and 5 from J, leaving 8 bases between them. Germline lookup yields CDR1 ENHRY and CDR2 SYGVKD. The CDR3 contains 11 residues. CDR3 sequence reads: CAIAMRDTQYF. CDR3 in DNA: TGTGCCATCGCGATGCGAGATACGCAGTATTTT.

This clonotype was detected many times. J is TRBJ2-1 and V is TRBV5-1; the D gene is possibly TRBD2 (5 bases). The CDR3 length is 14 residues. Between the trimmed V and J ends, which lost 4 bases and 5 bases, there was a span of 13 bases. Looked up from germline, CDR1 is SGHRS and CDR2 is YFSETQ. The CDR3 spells CASSQRASNNEQFF. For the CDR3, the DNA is TGCGCCAGCAGCCAGAGGGCAAGCAACAATGAGCAGTTCTTC.

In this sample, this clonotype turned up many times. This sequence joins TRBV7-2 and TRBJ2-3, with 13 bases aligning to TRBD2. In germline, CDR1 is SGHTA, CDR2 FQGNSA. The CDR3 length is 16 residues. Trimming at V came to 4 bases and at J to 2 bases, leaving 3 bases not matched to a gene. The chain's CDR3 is CASSSGLAGATDTQYF. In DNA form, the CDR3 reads TGTGCCAGCAGCTCCGGACTAGCGGGGGCCACAGATACGCAGTATTTT.